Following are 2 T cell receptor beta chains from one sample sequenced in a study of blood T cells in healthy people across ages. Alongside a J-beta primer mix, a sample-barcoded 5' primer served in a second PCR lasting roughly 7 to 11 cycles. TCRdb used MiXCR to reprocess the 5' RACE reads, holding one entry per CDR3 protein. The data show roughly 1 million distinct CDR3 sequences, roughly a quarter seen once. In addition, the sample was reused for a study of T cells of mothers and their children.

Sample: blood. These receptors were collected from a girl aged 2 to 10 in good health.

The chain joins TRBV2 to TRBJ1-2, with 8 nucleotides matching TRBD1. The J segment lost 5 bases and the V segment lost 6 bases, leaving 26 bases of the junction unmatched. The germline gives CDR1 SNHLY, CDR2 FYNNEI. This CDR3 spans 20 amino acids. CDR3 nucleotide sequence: TGTGCCAGCAGCCCCACCGGGACAGGAATTTCCGTCAGGGATGGGTATGGCTACACCTTC. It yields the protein CASSPTGTGISVRDGYGYTF.

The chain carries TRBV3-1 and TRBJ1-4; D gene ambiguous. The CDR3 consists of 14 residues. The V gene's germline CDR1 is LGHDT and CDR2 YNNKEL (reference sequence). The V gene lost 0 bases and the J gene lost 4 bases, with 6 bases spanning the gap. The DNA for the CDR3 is TGTGCCAGCAGCCAAGATATCATTAATGAAAAACTGTTTTTT. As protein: CASSQDIINEKLFF.